The T cell receptor beta chain under discussion was sequenced for a study of radiation and T cells in renal cell carcinoma. About the research overall: Nephrectomy followed 15 Gy stereotactic body radiation by 4 weeks.

Overall study findings and caveats: In blood, top tumor clones expanded by 2 weeks, shrinking by 4.

In regard to this clone: Its specificity is not known.

As for time point: blood 2 weeks post-SBRT. The treatment here: 15 Gy SBRT to primary tumor, nephrectomy 4 weeks later. Only in-frame clones appear in the TCRdb table, and some are missing; sequencing was by immunoSEQ multiplex PCR. Of 120,000 or so clones in the sample, roughly four fifths were seen once. The V gene's germline CDR1 is MNHNS and CDR2 SASEGT. V gave up 6 bases and J gave up 1 base, with 6 bases separating them. The length of the CDR3 is 12 residues. The V call is TRBV6-1, the J call TRBJ1-1; D uncertain. The sequences come from blood, collected from a patient whose treatment included radiotherapy and nephrectomy. The origin of this receptor is a man between 50 and 59 years old with renal cell carcinoma. CDR3 sequence reads: CASRRTNTEAFF. CDR3 sequence (DNA): TGTGCCAGCAGAAGGACGAACACTGAAGCTTTCTTT.